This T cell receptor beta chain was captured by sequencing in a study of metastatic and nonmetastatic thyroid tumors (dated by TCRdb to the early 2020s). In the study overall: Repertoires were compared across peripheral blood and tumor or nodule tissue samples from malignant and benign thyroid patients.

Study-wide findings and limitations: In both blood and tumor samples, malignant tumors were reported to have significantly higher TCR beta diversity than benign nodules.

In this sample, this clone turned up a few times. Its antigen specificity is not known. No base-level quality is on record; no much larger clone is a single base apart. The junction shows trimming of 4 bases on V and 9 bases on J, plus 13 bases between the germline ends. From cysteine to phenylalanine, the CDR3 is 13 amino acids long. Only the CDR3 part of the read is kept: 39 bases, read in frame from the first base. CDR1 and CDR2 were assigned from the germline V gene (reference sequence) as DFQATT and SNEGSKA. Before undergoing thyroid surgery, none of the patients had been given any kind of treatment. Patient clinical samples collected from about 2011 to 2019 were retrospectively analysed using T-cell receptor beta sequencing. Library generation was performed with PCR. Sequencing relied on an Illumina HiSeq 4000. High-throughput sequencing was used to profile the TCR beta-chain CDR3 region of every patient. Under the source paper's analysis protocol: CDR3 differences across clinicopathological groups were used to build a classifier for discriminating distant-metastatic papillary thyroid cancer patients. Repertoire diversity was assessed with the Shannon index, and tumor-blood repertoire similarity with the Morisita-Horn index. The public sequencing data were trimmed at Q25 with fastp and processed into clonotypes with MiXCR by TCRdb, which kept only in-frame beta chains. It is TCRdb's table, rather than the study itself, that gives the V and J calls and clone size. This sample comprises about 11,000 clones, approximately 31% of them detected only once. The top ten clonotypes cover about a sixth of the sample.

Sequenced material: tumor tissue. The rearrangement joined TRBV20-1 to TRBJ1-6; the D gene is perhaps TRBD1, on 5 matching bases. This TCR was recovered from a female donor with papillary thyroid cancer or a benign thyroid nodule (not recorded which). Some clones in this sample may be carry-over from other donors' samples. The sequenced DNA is TGCAGTGCTACCGGGACCGAGTCTTCACCCCTCCACTTT. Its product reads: CSATGTESSPLHF.